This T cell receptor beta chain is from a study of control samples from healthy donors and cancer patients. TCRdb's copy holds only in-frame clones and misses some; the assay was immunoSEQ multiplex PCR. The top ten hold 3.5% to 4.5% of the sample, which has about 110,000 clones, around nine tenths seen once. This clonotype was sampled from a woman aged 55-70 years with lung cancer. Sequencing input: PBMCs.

The CDR3 is CASSLSGGRDRHEAFF. The CDR3, as DNA: TGTGCCAGCAGCTTGTCTGGGGGTAGGGACAGACATGAAGCTTTCTTT. The chain recombines TRBV5-4 with TRBJ1-1; 7 bases are a match to TRBD1. V lost 1 base to trimming and J lost 7 bases; unmatched junction nucleotides: 13. Germline values: CDR1 SGHNT, CDR2 YYREEE (reference sequence). The CDR3 extends over 16 amino acids.